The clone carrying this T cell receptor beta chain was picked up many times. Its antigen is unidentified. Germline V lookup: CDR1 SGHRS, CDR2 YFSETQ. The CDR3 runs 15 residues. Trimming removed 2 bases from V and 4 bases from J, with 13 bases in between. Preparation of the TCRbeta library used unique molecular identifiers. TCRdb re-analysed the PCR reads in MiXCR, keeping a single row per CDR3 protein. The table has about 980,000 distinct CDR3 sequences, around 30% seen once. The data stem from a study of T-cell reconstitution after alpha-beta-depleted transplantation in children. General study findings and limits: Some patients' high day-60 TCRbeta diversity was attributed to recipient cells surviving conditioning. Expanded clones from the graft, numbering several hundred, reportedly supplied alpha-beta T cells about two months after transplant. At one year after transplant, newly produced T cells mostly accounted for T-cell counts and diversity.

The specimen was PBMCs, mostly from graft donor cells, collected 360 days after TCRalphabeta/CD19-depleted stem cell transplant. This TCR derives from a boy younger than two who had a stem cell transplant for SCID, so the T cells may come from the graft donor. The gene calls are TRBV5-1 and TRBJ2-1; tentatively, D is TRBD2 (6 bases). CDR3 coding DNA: TGCGCCAGCAGCTTCACTAGCCCGGGTTACAATGAGCAGTTCTTC. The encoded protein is CASSFTSPGYNEQFF.